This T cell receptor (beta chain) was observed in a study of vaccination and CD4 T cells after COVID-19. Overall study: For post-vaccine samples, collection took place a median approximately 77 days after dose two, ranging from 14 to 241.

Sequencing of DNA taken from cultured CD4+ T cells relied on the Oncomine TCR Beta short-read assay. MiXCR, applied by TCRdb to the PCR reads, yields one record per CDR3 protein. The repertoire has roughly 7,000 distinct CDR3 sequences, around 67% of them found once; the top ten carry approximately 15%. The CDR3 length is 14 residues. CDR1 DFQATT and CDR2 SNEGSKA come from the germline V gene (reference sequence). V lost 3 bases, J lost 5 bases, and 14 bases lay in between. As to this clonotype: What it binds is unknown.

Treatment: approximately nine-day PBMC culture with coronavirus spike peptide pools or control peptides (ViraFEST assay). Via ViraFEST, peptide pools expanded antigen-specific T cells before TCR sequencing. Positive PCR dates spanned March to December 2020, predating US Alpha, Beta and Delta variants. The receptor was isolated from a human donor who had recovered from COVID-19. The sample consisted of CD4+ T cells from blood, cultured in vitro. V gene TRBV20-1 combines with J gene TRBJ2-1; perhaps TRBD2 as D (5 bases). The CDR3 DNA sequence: TGCAGTGCTAGGGGAGCGGTACCTAACAATGAGCAGTTCTTC. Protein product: CSARGAVPNNEQFF.